The 15 T cell receptor beta chains below all came from one sample that was sequenced in a study of human T cells and chemical hapten exposure. Specified time point: patch test 3, about 24 weeks after DPC sensitization. Stated treatment: therapeutic diphenylcyclopropenone sensitization with weekly scalp DPC. Each CDR3 protein is one row after TCRdb ran MiXCR on the RACE reads. The sample has about 160,000 distinct CDR3 sequences; 25% to 35% are singletons. Sample: whole blood, taken in connection with sensitization to the hapten diphenylcyclopropenone (DPC). These receptors all come from a woman between 18 and 29 years old with alopecia areata. Some clones in this sample may be carry-over from other donors' samples.

V gene TRBV4-3 combines with J gene TRBJ2-3; D perhaps matches TRBD2 (6 bases). V dropped 4 bases and J dropped 4 bases, with 15 bases sitting between them. The CDR3 spans 15 residues. From germline, CDR1 is LGHNA and CDR2 YSLEER. For the CDR3, the DNA is TGCGCCAGCAGCCTCGCGGAGGGCCGGGCAGATACGCAGTATTTT. Translated: CASSLAEGRADTQYF.

This clonotype has more than one count but fewer than ten. V gene TRBV6-5 combines with J gene TRBJ2-1; TRBD2 matches at 8 bases. The CDR3 contains 12 residues. V dropped 7 bases and J dropped 6; count of bases not matched to a gene: 2. Germline lookup yields CDR1 MNHEY and CDR2 SVGAGI. The CDR3 region has the DNA TGTGCCAGCATCGGGAGGGGCAATGAGCAGTTCTTC. Protein product: CASIGRGNEQFF.

This rearrangement joins TRBV10-3 to TRBJ2-1; TRBD2 is a possible D gene (6 bases). The CDR3 runs 14 residues. CDR1 and CDR2 (germline): ENHRY, SYGVKD. The V end was cut by 8 bases, the J end by 0 bases, with 11 bases between. The CDR3 sequence: CAIGGTASYNEQFF. DNA of the CDR3: TGTGCCATCGGGGGGACGGCCTCCTACAATGAGCAGTTCTTC.

The rearrangement joins TRBV5-4 to TRBJ2-7; 8 bases map to TRBD1. CDR1 SGHNT and CDR2 YYREEE come from the germline V gene (reference sequence). The CDR3 is made up of 14 amino acids. V trimming: 4 bases; J trimming: 3 bases; junction bases outside the gene matches: 6. This chain's CDR3 is CASSERQGIYEQYF. In DNA form, the CDR3 reads TGTGCCAGCAGCGAGAGACAGGGGATCTACGAGCAGTACTTC.

This clonotype was found a few times. This chain uses TRBV29-1 with TRBJ2-7; TRBD2 might be the D (6 bases). Germline V gene sequence: CDR1 SQVTM, CDR2 ANQGSEA. Trimming removed 4 bases at V and 0 bases at J, with 10 bases between. The CDR3 loop spans 13 amino acids. The CDR3 loop is CSVVRESSYEQYF. The CDR3 DNA reads TGCAGCGTTGTGCGGGAAAGCTCCTACGAGCAGTACTTC.

The rearrangement joins TRBV20-1 to TRBJ2-2; D is undetermined. Between the trimmed V and J ends, which lost 6 bases and 1 base, there was a span of 12 bases. This CDR3 comprises 14 residues. Germline loops: CDR1 DFQATT, CDR2 SNEGSKA (reference sequence). The CDR3 loop is CSARPPGNTGELFF. CDR3 coding DNA: TGCAGTGCCCGACCCCCAGGGAACACCGGGGAGCTGTTTTTT.

This clonotype occurred a few times. The chain has TRBV3-1 and TRBJ2-7; 11 bases are shared with TRBD2. Losses at the gene ends were 1 base for V and 6 bases for J; bases not matched to a gene: 8. The CDR3 runs 16 residues. Germline-derived CDR1 and CDR2 are LGHDT and YNNKEL (reference sequence). CDR3 sequence reads: CASSQAASGRYGEQYF. The CDR3, as DNA: TGTGCCAGCAGCCAAGCCGCTAGCGGGAGGTACGGCGAGCAGTACTTC.

The chain joins TRBV4-1 to TRBJ2-3; no clear D gene. Germline CDR1 MGHRA, CDR2 YSYEKL. This CDR3 spans 15 amino acids. Trimming took off 2 bases at V and 2 bases at J, with 11 bases between the two ends. The CDR3 loop is CASSQRQAFTDTQYF. In DNA form, the CDR3 reads TGCGCCAGCAGCCAACGCCAGGCTTTCACAGATACGCAGTATTTT.

In its sample, this clonotype was seen once. The V and J genes are TRBV20-1 and TRBJ1-5, with a tentative D call TRBD1 (5 bases). V was clipped by 4 bases and J by 5 bases, with 9 bases between them. The germline CDR1 and CDR2 sequences are DFQATT and SNEGSKA (reference sequence). The CDR3 runs 12 residues. The CDR3 here is CSATVGDQPQHF. In DNA form, the CDR3 reads TGCAGTGCTACAGTGGGGGATCAGCCCCAGCATTTT.

This sequence joins TRBV2 and TRBJ1-1; unclear D gene. The CDR3 is 14 amino acids. CDR1 and CDR2 (germline): SNHLY, FYNNEI. Trimming pared 5 bases from V and 2 bases from J, leaving 12 bases between. The CDR3 DNA sequence: TGTGCCAGCAGTCCTCCTCGGGGAAACACTGAAGCTTTCTTT. It translates to CASSPPRGNTEAFF.

This chain links TRBV20-1 with TRBJ1-2; 7 nucleotides agree with TRBD1. The CDR3 extends over 12 amino acids. The ends lost 5 bases at V and 8 bases at J; junction bases unmatched: 8. The germline V gene has CDR1 DFQATT and CDR2 SNEGSKA (reference sequence). CDR3 region: CSADRQGWGYTF. The DNA of the CDR3 is TGCAGTGCTGACAGACAGGGCTGGGGCTACACCTTC.

The sample holds a few counts of this clonotype. This rearrangement joins TRBV27 to TRBJ2-7; D possibly corresponds to TRBD1 (8 bases). In germline, CDR1 is MNHEY, CDR2 SMNVEV (reference sequence). This CDR3 has 15 amino acids. V shed 0 bases and J shed 6 bases, with 15 bases lying between them. The CDR3 DNA is TGTGCCAGCAGTTTATCTGGCCACAGGGGGGGCGAGCAGTACTTC. Its protein product is CASSLSGHRGGEQYF.

This clonotype was counted only a few times. As DNA, the CDR3 is TGTGCCAGCTCACCCCAGGGCGTGGTGGATGAGCAGTTCTTC. This gives the protein CASSPQGVVDEQFF. This chain joins TRBV18 and TRBJ2-1; D possibly corresponds to TRBD1 (5 bases). Germline lookup yields CDR1 KGHSH and CDR2 LQKENI. V was pared by 3 bases and J by 8 bases, with 14 bases between. The CDR3 totals 14 residues. Using reference TRBV18 and TRBJ2-1 for the parts outside the CDR3, the full variable domain is NAGVMQNPRHLVRRRGQEARLRCSPMKGHSHVYWYRQLPEEGLKFMVYLQKENIIDESGMPKERFSAEFPKEGPSILRIQQVVRGDSAAYFCASSPQGVVDEQFFGPGTRLTVL.

The J gene is TRBJ2-7, the V gene TRBV29-1, with 8 bases aligning to TRBD1. The germline gives CDR1 SQVTM, CDR2 ANQGSEA. The CDR3 has 15 amino acids. After removal of 1 base from V and 2 bases from J, the junction contained 7 bases not matched to a gene. The CDR3: CSVEASNRGTYEQYF. CDR3 DNA: TGCAGCGTTGAAGCCTCTAACAGGGGGACCTACGAGCAGTACTTC.

V is TRBV20-1 and J is TRBJ2-5; 8 bases are a match to TRBD1. The J segment lost 4 bases and the V segment lost 6 bases, leaving 4 bases of the junction unmatched. Germline-derived CDR1 and CDR2 are DFQATT and SNEGSKA (reference sequence). The CDR3 has 12 amino acids. CDR3 in amino acids: CSAQGAGETQYF. Here the CDR3 DNA reads TGCAGTGCCCAGGGGGCGGGAGAGACCCAGTACTTC.